A selection of T cell receptor beta chains follows, all from one sample in a study of CD8 T cells in ankylosing spondylitis. Using its own MiXCR run on the 5' RACE reads, TCRdb lists one record per CDR3 protein. The sample gives about 540,000 distinct CDR3 sequences, about an eighth of which show up once; nearly 7% is in the top ten. The sample taken for sequencing was blood, either unsorted or a sorted T cell fraction (not recorded which). The receptors were gathered from a male donor with ankylosing spondylitis. Both conserved end residues are part of each CDR3. The D gene is left open where the match is weak. Some rows have no size entry. The others give once, few or many, or a class for an expanded clone.

abundance,v_gene,d_gene,j_gene,CDR3nt,CDR3aa
few,TRBV20-1,TRBD1,TRBJ1-4,TGCAGTGCCCCACCGATCCCCCGGGACAGGAATGAAAAACTGTTTTTT,CSAPPIPRDRNEKLFF
.,TRBV3-1,TRBD2,TRBJ2-7,TGTGCCAGCAGCACGCGACTAGCGGCAGCTAGGGAGCAGTACTTC,CASSTRLAAAREQYF
few,TRBV20-1,TRBD1,TRBJ2-2,TGCAGTGCTAGAGTCCCCCCTGGGCCGGACAGGGTGAACACCGGGGAGCTGTTTTTT,CSARVPPGPDRVNTGELFF
few,TRBV11-2,.,TRBJ2-3,TGTGCCAGCAGCCCCTGGGGGCGGAGGGTGGATACGCAGTATTTT,CASSPWGRRVDTQYF
.,TRBV5-6,.,TRBJ2-2,TGTGCCAGCAGCCCAGGGGGGTGGGGGCGCACCGGGGAGCTGTTTTTT,CASSPGGWGRTGELFF
many,TRBV20-1,.,TRBJ1-5,TGCAGTGCTAGAGATGTTCCCAATCAGCCCCAGCATTTT,CSARDVPNQPQHF
few,TRBV24-1,TRBD1,TRBJ2-3,TGTGCCACCAGTGATCGAGGCAGGGGGCACACAGATACGCAGTATTTT,CATSDRGRGHTDTQYF
.,TRBV28,TRBD2,TRBJ2-1,TGTGCCAGCAGTTTGGGCGGTTTCCTCGCGGGACTAACAGACTCGTTCTTC,CASSLGGFLAGLTDSFF
.,TRBV5-1,TRBD2,TRBJ2-1,TGCGCCAGCAGCTTGGTCTCTAGCGGGAGGCCATCCTACAATGAGCAGTTCTTC,CASSLVSSGRPSYNEQFF
many,TRBV12-3/TRBV12-4,TRBD2,TRBJ2-1,TGTGCCAGCAGGACCGGGACTAGCGGGAGAGGGAATGAGCAGTTCTTC,CASRTGTSGRGNEQFF
.,TRBV29-1,.,TRBJ1-1,TGCAGCGTTGTACGGACCTTAAACACTGAAGCTTTCTTT,CSVVRTLNTEAFF
few,TRBV24-1,.,TRBJ1-3,TGTGCCACCAGTGATGGGGCTGGGGACACCATATATTTT,CATSDGAGDTIYF
.,TRBV5-1,.,TRBJ2-5,TGCGCCAGCAGCCGTAGAAGGGACAACCAAGAGACCCAGTACTTC,CASSRRRDNQETQYF
.,TRBV20-1,TRBD2,TRBJ2-1,TGCAGTGCTAGAGATTGGACTAGCGGCTACAATGAGCAGTTCTTC,CSARDWTSGYNEQFF
.,TRBV25-1,TRBD2,TRBJ2-1,TGTGCCAGCAGTGTTGTCGGGAGGGCGGCGTACAATGAGCAGTTCTTC,CASSVVGRAAYNEQFF
.,TRBV11-3,TRBD1,TRBJ2-3,TGTGCCAGCAGCCTTCGAATCGGGACAGGGGGAGATACGCAGTATTTT,CASSLRIGTGGDTQYF
.,TRBV7-9,TRBD2,TRBJ2-1,TGTGCCAGCAGCGAGACTAGCGGGAGGGCCGGTTACAATGAGCAGTTCTTC,CASSETSGRAGYNEQFF
.,TRBV5-1,.,TRBJ1-1,TGCGCCAGCAGCTTGGACAAAGGGAACACTGAAGCTTTCTTT,CASSLDKGNTEAFF
few,TRBV5-1,.,TRBJ1-2,TGCGCCAGCAGCCCTTCCGGATCCCCAGCTAACTATGGCTACACCTTC,CASSPSGSPANYGYTF
.,TRBV5-5,.,TRBJ2-2,TGTGCCAGCAGCCACACCCAAAAAAACACCGGGGAGCTGTTTTTT,CASSHTQKNTGELFF